This TCR beta chain was obtained from a study of blood T cell repertoires in COVID-19 (dated by TCRdb to about 2020). Describing the broader study: Samples covering the acute and convalescent phases of COVID-19 were provided by collaborators in the United States, Italy and Spain. Where HLA class I and class II types were available, the types were taken from metadata supplied by the sample provider, not from assay-based typing. Sample metadata almost always included a de-identified subject ID, COVID-19 status, age in years and sex. The repertoires were released in a freely available public database intended as a resource for research on the immune response to SARS-CoV-2. Deeply sampled blood TCRbeta repertoires from subjects exposed to, actively infected with, or recovered from COVID-19 were included in the dataset. The samples were drawn from the first 160 participants of the ongoing ImmuneRACE study and from 950 to 1,500 subjects provided by 6 global collaborators. The prospective study material was composed of cDNA or gDNA derived from T cells, B-cell-depleted T cells, or PBMCs.

The collaborating institutions used their own protocols to collect whole blood in K2EDTA tubes. For TCRbeta analysis, collaborators shipped samples as frozen whole blood, isolated PBMCs, or DNA extracted from either of those sample types. The cysteine opens and the phenylalanine closes a CDR3 of 13 amino acids. Just CDR3 DNA is preserved here, 39 bases in frame from base 1. V loses 2 bases at its end and J loses 7 bases; junction bases beyond the gene matches: 3. CDR1 and CDR2, per the germline V gene (reference sequence), are SEHNR and FQNEAQ. Comment on this clone: Its binding antigen is unknown. No much larger clone exists at a distance of one base, and base qualities are not known.

The immunoSEQ Assay, a bias-controlled multiplex PCR, was used to amplify TCRbeta CDR3 regions from genomic DNA. The authors processed their data as follows. Nucleated cell counts per sample were estimated from amplification of reference gene primers within the assay. Sequence reads were collapsed and filtered to measure the absolute abundance of every unique TCRbeta CDR3 rearrangement. For each sample, productive Simpson clonality was calculated by taking the square root of Simpson's diversity index across productive rearrangements. Not all clones reach the TCRdb copy of this immuneACCESS table, which keeps in-frame sequences only. Checked studies attribute under half of the gap to unresolved V genes and leave the rest unexplained. Clone size and the V and J calls come from that table; the DNA yielded D and trimming. Across this sample there are about 58,000 clones, with nearly 90% seen only once. Jointly, the top ten make up about 13% of the sample.

Overall study outcomes, separate from this receptor: How much clinical and demographic metadata was included differed by source and by participant, and the metadata was provided uncurated.

This TCR came from a man in his sixties with active COVID-19. The chain is made from TRBV7-9 and TRBJ1-1, and TRBD1 matches 8 of the central bases. Input material: peripheral blood. The nucleotide sequence reads TGTGCCAGCAGCTTACAGGGGGCTGGTGAAGCTTTCTTT. It specifies CASSLQGAGEAFF.